This T cell receptor beta chain appears in the sequencing data of a study of human T cells and chemical hapten exposure. In the study overall: Predominantly women, the patients had alopecia areata, totalis or universalis.

TCRdb ran MiXCR on the RACE reads and lists one entry per CDR3 protein. The table lists tens of thousands of distinct CDR3 sequences, 8.5% to 10% of them singletons. This clonotype has ten or more counts. Time point in this sample: pre-sensitization, week 0. As to treatment: therapeutic diphenylcyclopropenone sensitization with weekly scalp DPC. The CDR3 length is 13 residues. The germline CDR1 and CDR2 sequences are MNHNS and SASEGT. V was trimmed by 0 bases and J by 7 bases, leaving 9 bases between them. This sequence was found in a woman aged 35 to 49 with alopecia areata. Some clones in this sample may be carry-over from other donors' samples. The input for sequencing was whole blood, taken in connection with sensitization to the hapten diphenylcyclopropenone (DPC). The chain employs TRBV6-1 and TRBJ2-5; a weak D match, TRBD2 (5 bases). The CDR3 nucleotides read TGTGCCAGCAGTGAAGCGGAGAGGGCGACCCAGTACTTC. Translated, it gives CASSEAERATQYF.